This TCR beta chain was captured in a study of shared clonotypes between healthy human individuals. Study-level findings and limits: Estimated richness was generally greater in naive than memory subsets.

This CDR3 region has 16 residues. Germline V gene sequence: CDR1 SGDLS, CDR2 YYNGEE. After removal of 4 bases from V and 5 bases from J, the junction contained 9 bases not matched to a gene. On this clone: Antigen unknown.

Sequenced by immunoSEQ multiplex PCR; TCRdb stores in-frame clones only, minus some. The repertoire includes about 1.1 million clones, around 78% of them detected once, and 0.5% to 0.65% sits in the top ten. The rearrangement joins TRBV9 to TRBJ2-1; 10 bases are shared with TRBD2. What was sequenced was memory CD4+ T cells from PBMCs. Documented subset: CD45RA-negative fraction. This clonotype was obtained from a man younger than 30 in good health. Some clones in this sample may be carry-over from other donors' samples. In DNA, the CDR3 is TGTGCCAGCAGCCCGAGGACTAGCGGATTAAACAATGAGCAGTTCTTC. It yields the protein CASSPRTSGLNNEQFF.